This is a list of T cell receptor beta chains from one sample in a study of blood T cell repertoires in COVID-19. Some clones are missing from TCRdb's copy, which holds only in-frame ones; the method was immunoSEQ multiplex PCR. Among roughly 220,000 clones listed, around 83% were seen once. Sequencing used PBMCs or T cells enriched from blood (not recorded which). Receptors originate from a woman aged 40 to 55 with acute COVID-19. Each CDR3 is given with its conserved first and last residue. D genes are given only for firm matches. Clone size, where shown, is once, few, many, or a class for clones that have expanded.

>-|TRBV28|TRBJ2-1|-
TGTGCCAGCAGCTCTGTGGGGGGCAATGAGCAGTTCTTC
CASSSVGGNEQFF
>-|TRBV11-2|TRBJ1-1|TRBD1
TGTGCCAGCAGTTTCCCCGGACAGGGAGACACTGAAGCTTTCTTT
CASSFPGQGDTEAFF
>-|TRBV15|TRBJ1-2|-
TGTGCCACCAGCAGAGATCCCTTTGACAGCCTTATTTCTAACTATGGCTACACCTTC
CATSRDPFDSLISNYGYTF
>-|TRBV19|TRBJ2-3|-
TGTGCCAGTAGTATAGGGGGGGGCCTAGAGGTTACGCAGTATTTT
CASSIGGGLEVTQYF
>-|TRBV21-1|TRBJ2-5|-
TGTGCCAGCAGCCTCGGGGGGGGTATACCATTTATCATTCAAGAGACCCAGTACTTC
CASSLGGGIPFIIQETQYF
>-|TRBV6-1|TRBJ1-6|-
TGTGCCAGCAGTGAGCCGAGCTCCTATAATTCACCCCTCCACTTT
CASSEPSSYNSPLHF
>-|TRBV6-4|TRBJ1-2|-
TGTGCCAGCAGTGACTCACCGGGAAGCTATGGCTACACCTTC
CASSDSPGSYGYTF
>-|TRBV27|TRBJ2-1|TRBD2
TGTGCCAGCAGTCTCTGGACGGGAGGGTTATACAATGAGCAGTTCTTC
CASSLWTGGLYNEQFF
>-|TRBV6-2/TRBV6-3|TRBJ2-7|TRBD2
TGTGCCAGCAGTTACTCGATAGTGGGGACTAGCGGCCCCGAGCAGTACTTC
CASSYSIVGTSGPEQYF
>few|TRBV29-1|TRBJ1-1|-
TGCAGCGTCTCAACAGGGAACACTGAAGCTTTCTTT
CSVSTGNTEAFF
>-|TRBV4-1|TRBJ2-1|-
TGCGCCAGCAGCCCTCTAGGGGCGGCTAATGAGCAGTTCTTC
CASSPLGAANEQFF
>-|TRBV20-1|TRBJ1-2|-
TGCAGTGCTAGGACGGGGGGCGGCTACACCTTC
CSARTGGGYTF
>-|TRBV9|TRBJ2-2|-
TGTGCCAGCAGCGGGCAGGGGGGCGCGAACACCGGGGAGCTGTTTTTT
CASSGQGGANTGELFF
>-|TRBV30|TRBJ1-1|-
TGTGCCTGTGCCCCCAGGGGAAGCACAGGAGCTTTCTTT
CACAPRGSTGAFF
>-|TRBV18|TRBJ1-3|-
TGTGCCAGCTCACCACCAGCGGGTCAAGGAAACACCATATATTTT
CASSPPAGQGNTIYF
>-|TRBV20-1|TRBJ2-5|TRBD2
TGCAGTGCTACCATAGGACTAGTAAGGGACTTC
CSATIGLVRDF
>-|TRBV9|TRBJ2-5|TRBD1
TGTGCCAGCAGTTGGACAGGCGGGGAGACCCAGTACTTC
CASSWTGGETQYF
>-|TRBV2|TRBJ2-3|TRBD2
TGTGCCAGCAGTGAAATAGGGGGACTAGCAACAGATACGCAGTATTTT
CASSEIGGLATDTQYF
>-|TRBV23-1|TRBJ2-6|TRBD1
TGCGCCAGCAGTCAATCGGCCCGGGACAGGGGCCTCTCTGGGGCCAACGTCCTGACTTTC
CASSQSARDRGLSGANVLTF
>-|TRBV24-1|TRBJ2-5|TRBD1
TGTGCCACCAGTGATTTCAGGGGGCCCCAAGAGACCCAGTACTTC
CATSDFRGPQETQYF
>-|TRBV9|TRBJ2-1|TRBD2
TGTGCCAGCAGCGTAGGCGGGGGGCGTACCTACAATGAGCAGTTCTTC
CASSVGGGRTYNEQFF
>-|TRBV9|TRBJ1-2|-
TGTGCCAGCAGCCCACGATCGGGAGATGGCTACACCTTC
CASSPRSGDGYTF
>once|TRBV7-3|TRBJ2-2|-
TGTGCCAGCAGCCTAAAGCTCGGAGGGGTGGATACCGGGGAGCTGTTTTTT
CASSLKLGGVDTGELFF
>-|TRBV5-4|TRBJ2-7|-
TGTGCCAGCAGCTCCCAGGGATCCCTGAATGTGCAGTACTTC
CASSSQGSLNVQYF
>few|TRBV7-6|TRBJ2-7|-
TGTGCCAGCAGCCCCGGACAACTCTCCTACGAGCAGTACTTC
CASSPGQLSYEQYF
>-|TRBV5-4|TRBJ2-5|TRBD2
TGTGCCAGCAACCCCGGTCCGGGACTAGCGGGGGAAGAGACCCAGTACTTC
CASNPGPGLAGEETQYF
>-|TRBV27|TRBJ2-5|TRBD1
TGTGCCAGCAGCGACACAGGGGGCAAGACCCAGTACTTC
CASSDTGGKTQYF
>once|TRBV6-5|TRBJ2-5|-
TGTGCCAGCAGTTACTCGAGTCGGTTAGATACCCAGTACTTC
CASSYSSRLDTQYF
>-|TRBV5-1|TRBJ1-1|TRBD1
TGCGCCAGCAGCTCGACAGGGGACACTGAAGCTTTCTTT
CASSSTGDTEAFF
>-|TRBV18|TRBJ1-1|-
TGTGCCAGCTCACCACCGCCGAGACAGACTAACACTGAAGCTTTCTTT
CASSPPPRQTNTEAFF
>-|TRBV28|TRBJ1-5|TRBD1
TGTGCCAGCAGTTTAGGACAGGGAAGCAATCAGCCCCAGCATTTT
CASSLGQGSNQPQHF
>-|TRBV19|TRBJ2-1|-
TGTGCCAGTACGCTCCGGGAGAGAGGCTTTAATGAGCAGTTCTTC
CASTLRERGFNEQFF
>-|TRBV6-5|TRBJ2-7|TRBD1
TGTGCCAGCAGTTACTGGGACAGCCCGTCCCCCTACGAGCAGTACTTC
CASSYWDSPSPYEQYF
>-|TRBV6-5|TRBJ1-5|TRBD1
TGTGCCAGCAGACCGGACAGGGGGCGAAATCAGCCCCAGCATTTT
CASRPDRGRNQPQHF
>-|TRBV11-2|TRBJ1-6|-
TGTGCCAGCAGCCAAGACCCGGGATGGTCACCCCTCCACTTT
CASSQDPGWSPLHF
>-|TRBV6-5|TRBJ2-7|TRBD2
TGTGCCAGCATCCCGGGACTAGCAAACGAGCAGTACTTC
CASIPGLANEQYF
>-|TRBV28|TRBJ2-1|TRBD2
TGTGCCAGCAGTTCCTCAAGCGGGGGGGATGAGCAGTTCTTC
CASSSSSGGDEQFF
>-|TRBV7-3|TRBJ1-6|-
TGTGCCAGCAGCTTAATGAACAGGTCCCCCCTACCCCTCCACTTT
CASSLMNRSPLPLHF
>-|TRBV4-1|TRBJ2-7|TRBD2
TGCGCCAGCAGCTACCGGACTAGCGGAGCCTACGAGCAGTACTTC
CASSYRTSGAYEQYF
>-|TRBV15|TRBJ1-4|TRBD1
TGTGCCACCAGCAGGGACCGACAGGGAACTAATGAAAAACTGTTTTTT
CATSRDRQGTNEKLFF
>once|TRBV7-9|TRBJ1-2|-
TGTGCCAGCAGCTTGGACAGTCGGGGCTACACCTTC
CASSLDSRGYTF
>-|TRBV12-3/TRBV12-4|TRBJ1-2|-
TGTGCCAGCAGTTTTACAGGTCCTGATGGCTACACCTTC
CASSFTGPDGYTF
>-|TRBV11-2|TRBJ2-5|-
TGTGCCAGCAGGGCAAGGGGAGAGACCCAGTACTTC
CASRARGETQYF
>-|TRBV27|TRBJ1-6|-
TGTGCCAGCAGCCCCCGTGGGGGGAAAAATTCACCCCTCCACTTT
CASSPRGGKNSPLHF
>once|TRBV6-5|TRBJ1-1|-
TGTGCCAGCAGTTACCCCGGGGGGGGCGTGAACACTGAAGCTTTCTTT
CASSYPGGGVNTEAFF
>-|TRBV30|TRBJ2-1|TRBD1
TGTGCCTGGTTGGACAGGGGGAGCTACAATGAGCAGTTCTTC
CAWLDRGSYNEQFF
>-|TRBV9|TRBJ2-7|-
TGTGCCAGCAGTGCCGGGACACCCTCCTACGAGCAGTACTTC
CASSAGTPSYEQYF
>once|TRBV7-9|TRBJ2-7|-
TGTGCCAGCAGCGTCGGAGGTCTAGGGGGCTACGAGCAGTACTTC
CASSVGGLGGYEQYF
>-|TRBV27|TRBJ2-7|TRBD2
TGTGCCAGCAGTTTTGAGGGCGGGAGTTACGAGCAGTACTTC
CASSFEGGSYEQYF